This passage covers 11 T cell receptor beta chains from one sample sequenced in a study of OX40 agonist ivuxolimab in advanced cancers. Some clones are missing from TCRdb's copy, which holds only in-frame ones; the method was immunoSEQ multiplex PCR. The repertoire consists of tens of thousands of clones, with about 89% occurring once and the leading ten covering 9% to 10%. Sequenced here: CD4+ or CD8+ T cells sorted from blood, sampled in a trial of the OX40 agonist ivuxolimab. These receptors came from an adult with an advanced solid tumor such as melanoma, head and neck, liver or kidney cancer.

The chain carries TRBV27 and TRBJ2-5, with 7 nucleotides matching TRBD1. TRBJ2-7 matches the DNA end more closely, so the J call is doubtful. The CDR3 spans 16 residues. Germline CDR1 reads MNHEY; CDR2 reads SMNVEV (reference sequence). CDR3: CASSPWTGHDGHEQYF. CDR3 DNA sequence: TGTGCCAGCAGCCCCTGGACAGGCCATGATGGCCACGAGCAGTACTTC.

The chain links TRBV6-5 to TRBJ1-2; TRBD1 matches at 8 bases. This CDR3 comprises 13 residues. CDR1 and CDR2 from the germline V gene are MNHEY and SVGAGI. V shed 5 bases, J shed 5 bases, and the junction held 4 bases outside the gene matches. CDR3 in DNA: TGTGCCAGCAGTCCCACAGGGGGATATGGCTACACCTTC. Translation gives CASSPTGGYGYTF.

This clone was counted once. The rearrangement uses TRBV2 and TRBJ2-1, with D perhaps TRBD1 (6 bases). CDR1 SNHLY and CDR2 FYNNEI come from the germline V gene. Trimming cost V 3 bases and J 12 bases, with 12 bases left between them. The CDR3 contains 12 residues. CDR3 bases: TGTGCCAGCAGTGACAGGGGCGCCAGGCAGTTCTTC. It is translated as CASSDRGARQFF.

The chain couples TRBV4-2 to TRBJ2-1; 13 bases are shared with TRBD2. CDR1 is LGHNA, CDR2 YNFKEQ, per germline. The CDR3 extends over 16 amino acids. After removal of 0 bases from V and 7 bases from J, the junction contained 3 bases not matched to a gene. The CDR3: CASSQDGTSGANEQFF. The CDR3, as DNA: TGTGCCAGCAGCCAAGACGGGACTAGCGGGGCAAATGAGCAGTTCTTC.

The chain recombines TRBV4-2 with TRBJ2-3; D call uncertain. Looked up from germline, CDR1 is LGHNA and CDR2 is YNFKEQ. CDR3 length: 17 residues. Trimming left V 0 bases short and J 2 bases short, with 15 bases between. CDR3 coding DNA: TGTGCCAGCAGCCAAGATCGAGACTCTACCTTCACAGATACGCAGTATTTT. Amino acids: CASSQDRDSTFTDTQYF.

This chain connects TRBV5-4 to TRBJ1-2; the match to TRBD1 covers 8 bases. The germline CDR1 and CDR2 sequences are SGHNT and YYREEE (reference sequence). Germline trimming cut 0 bases from V and 7 bases from J; bases unmatched to any gene: 8. This CDR3 has 15 residues. DNA of the CDR3: TGTGCCAGCAGCTTGGCCCCGGACAGGGCTGCTGGCTACACCTTC. Translating gives CASSLAPDRAAGYTF.

The rearrangement uses TRBV7-9 and TRBJ1-1; D may be TRBD1 (5 bases). V lost 5 bases and J lost 3, with 25 bases in between. The CDR3 extends over 18 amino acids. Germline CDR1 reads SEHNR; CDR2 reads FQNEAQ (reference sequence). The CDR3 DNA reads TGTGCCAGCAGCCCATATAGGCTCGCACGAAGGGGTCACACTGAAGCTTTCTTT. This encodes CASSPYRLARRGHTEAFF.

The chain couples TRBV10-3 to TRBJ1-5; TRBD1 aligns across 8 bases. Losses at the gene ends were 4 bases for V and 4 bases for J; bases not matched to a gene: 3. Germline CDR1 reads ENHRY; CDR2 reads SYGVKD. The CDR3 length is 14 residues. The CDR3 DNA reads TGTGCCATCAGTGGGACAGGGCCGAATCAGCCCCAGCATTTT. Its protein is CAISGTGPNQPQHF.

V gene TRBV4-2 combines with J gene TRBJ1-1; D is perhaps TRBD1 (5 bases). V gave up 2 bases and J gave up 2 bases, with 12 bases separating them. Germline CDR1 and CDR2: LGHNA and YNFKEQ. The CDR3 sequence is 15 residues long. CDR3 sequence (DNA): TGTGCCAGCAGCCAATATGGGGGGGACAACACTGAAGCTTTCTTT. Translating gives CASSQYGGDNTEAFF.

About this clone itself: At one of its ends the junction is not consistent with the germline gene, which may arise from a read error. This chain links TRBV6-1 with TRBJ1-5; D is ambiguous. CDR1 is MNHNS, CDR2 SASEGT, per germline. The CDR3 totals 14 residues. The CDR3 protein is CASSLGRENRPQHF. Written as DNA, the CDR3 is TGTGCCAGCAGCCTGGGCCGCGAGAATCGGCCCCAGCATTTT.

The V gene is TRBV27, the J gene TRBJ1-5, with 11 bases matching TRBD1. Germline V lookup: CDR1 MNHEY, CDR2 SMNVEV (reference sequence). This CDR3 is 15 amino acids long. The V and J ends lost 6 bases and 6 bases, in that order; junction bases with no gene match: 7. For the CDR3, the DNA is TGTGCCAGCAGCACGGGACAGGGGGGACGTCAGCCCCAGCATTTT. Amino acid sequence: CASSTGQGGRQPQHF.